This T cell receptor (beta chain) was found in a study of cytomegalovirus exposure and HLA in healthy donors. Worth noting for this clone: Its specificity is not known.

The V gene lost 7 bases and the J gene lost 4 bases, with 7 bases spanning the gap. This CDR3 region has 12 residues. The germline gives CDR1 WSHSY, CDR2 SAAADI. Clones were read by immunoSEQ multiplex PCR, and TCRdb kept only the in-frame ones, dropping some. Here the sample spans about 98,000 clones, roughly 87% being singletons. Broader study findings: Per published reports, the classifier diagnosed cytomegalovirus status with high specificity and sensitivity. Later, an analysis found that TCR clusters from the first cohort tended to co-occur in the 130 or so validation repertoires. Many donors carried some public TCRs, although rarity characterized most TCR sequences.

The gene calls are TRBV10-2 and TRBJ2-2, with D uncertain. Input material: PBMCs. The receptor was isolated from a man between 18 and 29 years old in good health and CMV-seropositive. The DNA of the CDR3 is TGCGCCAGCACCTCCTTCACCGGGGAGCTGTTTTTT. It encodes CASTSFTGELFF.